This T cell receptor (beta chain) was profiled in a study of CD8+CD57+ T cells in acquired aplastic anemia. Study outcomes and limitations: Patients versus controls showed no significant CD8+ Simpson's diversity difference.

Previously, flow cytometry had revealed CD8+CD57+ cell expansion in the patients chosen for sequencing. Every patient had severe acquired aplastic anemia. Comments on this clonotype: No antigen is known for it.

Profiling that covered TCR beta VDJ and CDR3 relied on genomic DNA as its template. TCRdb fed the reads into MiXCR, producing one record per CDR3 protein. The table has about 40,000 distinct CDR3 sequences, 63% seen once. The TCR comes from a human donor with aplastic anemia. The sample consisted of sorted CD4+, CD8+, or CD8+CD57+ T cells (not recorded which) from PBMCs.

CDR3 sequence reads: CASSGGRTQYF. Here the CDR3 DNA reads TGTGCCAGTTCCGGGGGACGGACCCAGTACTTC. The chain joins TRBV7-9 to TRBJ2-5, with D possibly being TRBD2 (6 bases). V dropped 9 bases and J dropped 7 bases, with 12 bases sitting between them. The CDR3 loop spans 11 amino acids. CDR1 is SEHNR, CDR2 FQNEAQ, per germline (reference sequence). Filled out from reference TRBV7-9 and TRBJ2-5, the complete variable domain reads DTGVSQNPRHKITKRGQNVTFRCDPISEHNRLYWYRQTLGQGPEFLTYFQNEAQLEKSRLLSDRFSAERPKGSFSTLEIQRTEQGDSAMYLCASSGGRTQYFGPGTRLLVL.